A selection of T cell receptor beta chains follows, all from one sample in a study of shared clonotypes between healthy human individuals. The table came from immunoSEQ multiplex PCR; TCRdb's copy has only in-frame clones and leaves some out. The table records some 900,000 clones, more than 75% of them present only once. The sequenced material came from memory CD4+ T cells sorted from blood. These receptors came from a young man in good health. CDR3s include the opening cysteine and the closing phenylalanine or tryptophan. The order of the fields is clone size, D gene, J gene, V gene, CDR3 DNA, CDR3 protein. The D gene is left open where the match is weak. A clone size is listed for some rows: how often the clone was seen (once, few, many), or a class if it is expanded.

few,TRBD1,TRBJ1-1,TRBV7-9,TGTGCCAGCAGCTTCAGACAGGGGGGCGCTTTCTTT,CASSFRQGGAFF
.,.,TRBJ1-3,TRBV7-9,TGTGCCAGCAGCAAGCAGGGTAATGGAAACACCATATATTTT,CASSKQGNGNTIYF
.,.,TRBJ1-1,TRBV6-5,TGTGCCAGCAGTCTCCGGGACGGAGGTACTGAAGCTTTCTTT,CASSLRDGGTEAFF
.,.,TRBJ1-4,TRBV14,TGTGCCAGCAGCCAAGGTGGGAGAGACGAAAAACTGTTTTTT,CASSQGGRDEKLFF
once,TRBD2,TRBJ2-7,TRBV7-6,TGTGCCAGCAGCTTAGGTGGGACTAGCGGGAGTGGGCACCTCTACGAGCAGTACTTC,CASSLGGTSGSGHLYEQYF
once,.,TRBJ1-1,TRBV5-6,TGTGCCAGCAGCCCTCCGAAGGGAAACACTGAAGCTTTCTTT,CASSPPKGNTEAFF
once,TRBD1,TRBJ1-6,TRBV30,TGTGCCTGGAGTGCGGGACAGGGGACAAATTCACCCCTCCACTTT,CAWSAGQGTNSPLHF
.,.,TRBJ2-7,TRBV5-1,TGCGCCAGCAGCCAGAGCGGGTCCTCCTACGAGCAGTACTTC,CASSQSGSSYEQYF
.,TRBD1,TRBJ2-2,TRBV2,TGTGCCAGCAGTGTGGAAGGGGGCGCGAACACCGGGGAGCTGTTTTTT,CASSVEGGANTGELFF
.,.,TRBJ2-7,TRBV21-1,TGTGCCAGCAGCAAACCCCGGGAGGGCGCCGAGCAGTACTTC,CASSKPREGAEQYF
few,.,TRBJ2-4,TRBV5-8,TGTGCCAGCAGCTCCTCCGGGACGAAGGACATTCAGTACTTC,CASSSSGTKDIQYF
.,TRBD1,TRBJ2-3,TRBV7-2,TGTGCCAGCAGCTTAGGCCCGGGACAGAACACAGATACGCAGTATTTT,CASSLGPGQNTDTQYF
.,.,TRBJ1-6,TRBV30,TGTGCCTCCCGGGCCACCGCCGGATATAATTCACCCCTCCACTTT,CASRATAGYNSPLHF
few,TRBD1,TRBJ2-7,TRBV2,TGTGCCAGCATCCGGGACAGACTATATAGGAACGAGCAGTACTTC,CASIRDRLYRNEQYF
.,.,TRBJ2-5,TRBV5-1,TGCGCCAGCAGCATTCCCTCGGGGCCTGAAGAGACCCAGTACTTC,CASSIPSGPEETQYF
few,TRBD1,TRBJ2-7,TRBV28,TGTGCCAGCAGTTTTTTTTCCGGACAGGGAGAACAGTACTTC,CASSFFSGQGEQYF
.,.,TRBJ1-6,TRBV5-1,TGCGCCAGCAGCTTGGAGGGGGGAGCGGCGAACTCCTATAATTCACCCCTCCACTTT,CASSLEGGAANSYNSPLHF
.,TRBD1,TRBJ1-2,TRBV7-9,TGTGCCAGCAGCTCGACGGGACAGCTTGGCTATGGCTACACCTTC,CASSSTGQLGYGYTF
few,.,TRBJ1-5,TRBV5-6,TGTGCCAGCAGCTCGAACGAGCGGCAGCCCCAGCATTTT,CASSSNERQPQHF
.,.,TRBJ1-5,TRBV6-1,TGTGCCACCCGGTCCTCGACAGAAAGCAATCAGCCCCAGCATTTT,CATRSSTESNQPQHF
.,.,TRBJ2-2,TRBV29-1,TGCAGCGTTGCCTGGGCAGGTCGAAACACCGGGGAGCTGTTTTTT,CSVAWAGRNTGELFF
.,.,TRBJ2-6,TRBV6-5,TGTGCCAGCAGTTACGAGGGACCCGGGGCCAACGTCCTGACTTTC,CASSYEGPGANVLTF
.,TRBD1,TRBJ2-5,TRBV5-1,TGCGCCAGCAGCTTGGGACAGGGCGGAATAGAGACCCAGTACTTC,CASSLGQGGIETQYF
.,TRBD2,TRBJ2-1,TRBV7-9,TGTGCCAGCAGTGATAACCGGGGGGGCTCCTACAATGAGCAGTTCTTC,CASSDNRGGSYNEQFF
few,.,TRBJ2-5,TRBV6-1,TGTGCCAGCAGTGGCCGCCCTGGGGCGGAGACCCAGTACTTC,CASSGRPGAETQYF
once,.,TRBJ2-1,TRBV18,TGTGCCAGCTCACCACCCGGACTAGGGGGGTTTAGCGAGCAGTTCTTC,CASSPPGLGGFSEQFF
.,.,TRBJ1-1,TRBV30,TGTGCCTGGAATCGGGCAGGGAAAGCTTTCTTT,CAWNRAGKAFF
.,TRBD1,TRBJ1-2,TRBV5-1,TGCGCCAGCAGCGAACCCACAGGGGCCGGCCCTAACTATGGCTACACCTTC,CASSEPTGAGPNYGYTF
once,.,TRBJ2-3,TRBV7-9,TGTGCCAGCAGCTTAGGAGGCACCTTCACAGATACGCAGTATTTT,CASSLGGTFTDTQYF
.,.,TRBJ2-3,TRBV12-2,TGTGCAAGTCGCACAGGGGTGGCGGGAGGGCCTCTGCCAGATACGCAGTATTTT,CASRTGVAGGPLPDTQYF
few,.,TRBJ2-1,TRBV5-6,TGTGCCAGCAGCTTGGAAGGTAGCGCAACCTACAATGAGCAGTTCTTC,CASSLEGSATYNEQFF
few,.,TRBJ1-3,TRBV5-1,TGCGCCAGCAGCTTGGATCTGAACTCTGGAAACACCATATATTTT,CASSLDLNSGNTIYF
.,TRBD1,TRBJ2-5,TRBV9,TGTGCCAGCAGCGTCGACAGGGTTGGGTTCCAAGAGACCCAGTACTTC,CASSVDRVGFQETQYF
.,.,TRBJ2-1,TRBV19,TGTGCCAGTAGTATCGCGGCAACCTACAATGAGCAGTTCTTC,CASSIAATYNEQFF
.,.,TRBJ1-1,TRBV18,TGTGCCAGCTCACTTCACATCCAGGGTGAAGCTTTCTTT,CASSLHIQGEAFF
.,.,TRBJ1-4,TRBV18,TGTGCCAGCTCACCAATAAGGGACGCAACTAATGAAAAACTGTTTTTT,CASSPIRDATNEKLFF
.,.,TRBJ2-7,TRBV7-2,TGTGCCAGCAGCTTGGGGTACAACTCCTACGAGCAGTACTTC,CASSLGYNSYEQYF
.,TRBD2,TRBJ2-3,TRBV12-5,TGTGCTAGTGGTTCCGGTAGGACTAGCGGGGGGCGCACAGATACGCAGTATTTT,CASGSGRTSGGRTDTQYF
.,.,TRBJ2-4,TRBV27,TGTGCCAGCAGTCCAACCCATGGCATTCAGTACTTC,CASSPTHGIQYF
.,TRBD1,TRBJ2-1,TRBV5-6,TGTGCCAGCAGGGCTGGACAGGGGCCCTACAATGAGCAGTTCTTC,CASRAGQGPYNEQFF
.,TRBD1,TRBJ2-4,TRBV6-1,TGTGCCAGCAGTGACCGGGACAGGGGGGCGGACGTAGCCAAAAACATTCAGTACTTC,CASSDRDRGADVAKNIQYF
.,.,TRBJ2-3,TRBV15,TGTGCCACCAGCAGAGTGGCGGAGGGAGCAGATACGCAGTATTTT,CATSRVAEGADTQYF
once,.,TRBJ1-1,TRBV11-3,TGTGCCAGCAGCTACGGCAGGGCTGGGGAAGCTTTCTTT,CASSYGRAGEAFF
.,.,TRBJ1-2,TRBV10-3,TGTGCCATCAGTGAGGACAACGGCTACACCTTC,CAISEDNGYTF
.,.,TRBJ2-2,TRBV18,TGTGCCAGCTCACCGTCAGTCCCAACGGGTACCGGGGAGCTGTTTTTT,CASSPSVPTGTGELFF